Listed below are T cell receptor beta chains from one sample, sequenced in a study of cytomegalovirus exposure and HLA in healthy donors. Assay: immunoSEQ multiplex PCR; the TCRdb copy retains only in-frame clones and omits some. This sample has around 220,000 clones, with 60% to 85% found just once. The material sequenced was PBMCs. Every receptor here comes from a man aged 40-49 years in good health and CMV-seronegative. CDR3s include the opening cysteine and the closing phenylalanine or tryptophan. The order of the fields is CDR3 length, D gene, clone size, J gene, V gene, CDR3 protein, CDR3 DNA. A D gene is named only where the DNA matches it firmly. For some rows the clone size is stated as once, few or many, or as a class when expanded; others skip it.

12	.	few	TRBJ1-6	TRBV28	CASSLSLSPLHF	TGTGCCAGCAGTTTAAGCCTTTCACCCCTCCACTTT
16	TRBD2	.	TRBJ2-7	TRBV7-9	CASSPGAGVPRNEQYF	TGTGCCAGCAGCCCGGGAGCGGGAGTCCCCCGGAACGAGCAGTACTTC
14	.	.	TRBJ1-5	TRBV2	CASSETGSNQPQHF	TGTGCCAGCAGTGAAACGGGTAGCAATCAGCCCCAGCATTTT
13	.	.	TRBJ1-2	TRBV19	CASSIGFRSGYTF	TGTGCCAGTAGTATAGGTTTCAGAAGTGGCTACACCTTC
12	.	.	TRBJ1-1	TRBV19	CASGRDTYVAFF	TGTGCCAGCGGTCGGGACACATATGTAGCTTTCTTT
13	.	.	TRBJ1-2	TRBV5-1	CASKSLSGHGYTF	TGCGCCAGCAAATCTTTATCTGGGCATGGCTACACCTTC
22	TRBD1	.	TRBJ1-1	TRBV13	CASSLIDRGHEDGGPNPTEAFF	TGTGCCAGCAGCCTAATAGACAGGGGGCATGAGGATGGGGGCCCGAACCCCACTGAAGCTTTCTTT
15	TRBD2	.	TRBJ2-3	TRBV13	CASSSERGGTDTQYF	TGTGCCAGCAGTTCTGAGCGGGGTGGCACAGATACGCAGTATTTT
15	TRBD1	.	TRBJ1-1	TRBV7-9	CASSLGSGGYTEAFF	TGTGCCAGCAGCTTAGGGTCAGGGGGCTACACTGAAGCTTTCTTT
14	.	.	TRBJ1-5	TRBV7-9	CASSSGSNNQPQHF	TGTGCCAGCAGCTCCGGGAGTAACAATCAGCCCCAGCATTTT
14	TRBD1	.	TRBJ2-7	TRBV9	CASSEGDRGREQYF	TGTGCCAGCAGCGAGGGGGACAGGGGGCGCGAGCAGTACTTC
13	.	.	TRBJ2-1	TRBV12-5	CASGLEQSNEQFF	TGTGCTAGTGGTTTGGAACAGTCCAATGAGCAGTTCTTC
16	.	.	TRBJ1-2	TRBV4-1	CASSQSGSEGWYGYTF	TGCGCCAGCAGCCAATCCGGCTCGGAGGGTTGGTATGGCTACACCTTC
14	.	.	TRBJ2-5	TRBV28	CASSPAGPVETQYF	TGTGCCAGCAGTCCTGCGGGACCCGTAGAGACCCAGTACTTC
15	TRBD1	.	TRBJ2-1	TRBV15	CATSREGTAYNEQFF	TGTGCCACCAGCAGAGAGGGGACAGCGTACAATGAGCAGTTCTTC
16	.	.	TRBJ2-2	TRBV5-4	CASSVPRQGGTGELFF	TGTGCCAGCAGCGTCCCGCGACAGGGAGGCACCGGGGAGCTGTTTTTT
16	.	.	TRBJ1-3	TRBV6-1	CASSDFERAGGNTIYF	TGTGCCAGCAGTGATTTCGAGAGGGCTGGAGGAAACACCATATATTTT
14	TRBD1	.	TRBJ1-2	TRBV5-1	CASSLGQGIHGYTF	TGCGCCAGCAGCTTGGGACAGGGGATCCATGGCTACACCTTC
14	TRBD2	.	TRBJ2-5	TRBV9	CASSASGSLGTQYF	TGTGCCAGCTCGGCTAGCGGGAGTTTAGGGACCCAGTACTTC
14	TRBD1	.	TRBJ1-6	TRBV6-5	CASSTGQGSNPLHF	TGTGCCAGCAGTACCGGACAGGGGAGCAATCCCCTCCACTTT
14	.	.	TRBJ2-1	TRBV4-2	CASSQDGIYNEQFF	TGTGCCAGCAGCCAAGACGGGATATACAATGAGCAGTTCTTC
14	TRBD1	.	TRBJ1-1	TRBV5-5	CASSLGQGASEAFF	TGTGCCAGCAGCCTGGGACAGGGGGCATCAGAAGCTTTCTTT
15	TRBD1	.	TRBJ1-6	TRBV19	CASSPPGQNNSPLHF	TGTGCCAGTAGTCCGCCGGGACAGAATAATTCACCCCTCCACTTT
16	.	.	TRBJ2-1	TRBV18	CASSPLELGAHNEQFF	TGTGCCAGCTCACCGCTAGAACTGGGTGCGCACAATGAGCAGTTCTTC
11	.	.	TRBJ2-7	TRBV5-6	CASSLGGEQYF	TGTGCCAGCAGCTTAGGGGGCGAGCAGTACTTC
15	TRBD1	.	TRBJ2-1	TRBV10-3	CAISIPGQGFDEQFF	TGTGCCATCAGTATACCGGGACAGGGTTTCGATGAGCAGTTCTTC
17	.	.	TRBJ1-4	TRBV10-1	CASSDPRRVATNEKLFF	TGCGCCAGCAGTGATCCGAGACGGGTAGCAACTAATGAAAAACTGTTTTTT
15	TRBD2	.	TRBJ2-1	TRBV19	CASSILAGGGNEQFF	TGTGCCAGTAGTATACTAGCGGGAGGAGGTAATGAGCAGTTCTTC
15	.	.	TRBJ2-2	TRBV19	CASSIDGSATGELFF	TGTGCCAGTAGTATTGACGGGAGCGCCACCGGGGAGCTGTTTTTT
13	.	.	TRBJ1-4	TRBV7-9	CASSSGGGEKLFF	TGTGCCAGCAGCTCAGGCGGGGGCGAAAAACTGTTTTTT
14	TRBD1	.	TRBJ1-4	TRBV5-6	CASSLGQGSEKLFF	TGTGCCAGCAGCTTAGGACAGGGGAGTGAAAAACTGTTTTTT